Listed below are T cell receptor beta chains from one sample, sequenced in a study of glioma-infiltrating T cells after dendritic cell vaccination. Assay used: immunoSEQ multiplex PCR; TCRdb lists only in-frame clones, some missing. The sample contains roughly 100,000 clones, almost 90% of which appear only once. Here the sequenced sample was blood, taken after dendritic cell vaccination. Source of these receptors: a human donor with glioblastoma. The CDR3 runs from the conserved cysteine through the conserved F or W. A D gene is named only where the DNA matches it firmly. Not every row has a clone size; where given, it reads once, few, many or a size class.

clone size | D gene | J gene | V gene | CDR3 protein | CDR3 DNA
NA | NA | TRBJ1-6 | TRBV30 | CAWSINNYNSPLHF | TGTGCCTGGAGTATAAATAATTATAATTCACCCCTCCACTTT
NA | NA | TRBJ1-1 | TRBV7-2 | CASSPLPAAGGEAFF | TGTGCCAGCAGCCCGTTACCCGCGGCGGGAGGTGAAGCTTTCTTT
few | TRBD2 | TRBJ2-1 | TRBV4-1 | CASSRAGGYNEQFF | TGCGCCAGCAGCCGCGCGGGGGGGTACAATGAGCAGTTCTTC
NA | TRBD1 | TRBJ2-1 | TRBV12-5 | CASGSGQAHEQFF | TGTGCTAGTGGTTCTGGACAGGCTCATGAGCAGTTCTTC
NA | NA | TRBJ1-3 | TRBV6-7 | CASSYGCGDPRNTIYF | TGTGCCAGCAGTTACGGGTGCGGGGACCCAAGGAACACCATATATTTT
NA | NA | TRBJ2-2 | TRBV9 | CASSVTGTGELFF | TGTGCCAGCAGCGTTACAGGAACCGGGGAGCTGTTTTTT
NA | NA | TRBJ1-1 | TRBV5-1 | CANVVSVVNTEAFF | TGCGCCAACGTTGTGTCGGTGGTGAACACTGAAGCTTTCTTT
NA | TRBD2 | TRBJ2-3 | TRBV10-2 | CVSKGSGGGTDTQYF | TGCGTTTCGAAGGGTAGCGGGGGTGGCACAGATACGCAGTATTTT
once | NA | TRBJ1-1 | TRBV5-1 | CASTGGGGLNTEAFF | TGCGCCAGCACTGGTGGGGGGGGCCTGAACACTGAAGCTTTCTTT
NA | NA | TRBJ1-6 | TRBV6-5 | CASSRTARGNSPLHF | TGTGCCAGCAGTCGCACAGCACGTGGTAATTCACCCCTCCACTTT
NA | NA | TRBJ2-6 | TRBV6-1 | CASSEAAGSGANVLTF | TGTGCCAGCAGTGAAGCTGCGGGGTCTGGGGCCAACGTCCTGACTTTC
once | TRBD1 | TRBJ2-7 | TRBV5-1 | CASSRDRGREQYF | TGCGCCAGCAGCCGGGACAGGGGACGGGAGCAGTACTTC
NA | TRBD2 | TRBJ2-3 | TRBV29-1 | CKASGGSGDVTQYF | TGCAAAGCCTCCGGGGGGTCAGGTGACGTTACGCAGTATTTT
NA | NA | TRBJ1-2 | TRBV5-1 | CASSAGGESYTF | TGCGCCAGCAGCGCCGGGGGGGAATCTTACACCTTC
once | TRBD2 | TRBJ2-1 | TRBV7-9 | CASSPSGGGSYNEQFF | TGTGCCAGCAGCCCCTCGGGAGGGGGGTCCTACAATGAGCAGTTCTTC
NA | TRBD1 | TRBJ2-7 | TRBV5-4 | CASSFYGTAYEQYF | TGTGCCAGCAGCTTCTACGGGACAGCCTACGAGCAGTACTTC
NA | NA | TRBJ2-7 | TRBV2 | CASRRVLWEQYF | TGTGCCAGCCGCAGGGTCCTCTGGGAGCAGTACTTC
NA | TRBD1 | TRBJ2-7 | TRBV13 | CASSFRDRGINF | TGTGCCAGCAGCTTCCGGGACAGGGGTATAAACTTC
NA | TRBD2 | TRBJ2-5 | TRBV4-2 | CASSPRTSGGQETQYF | TGTGCCAGCAGCCCGCGGACTAGCGGGGGGCAAGAGACCCAGTACTTC
NA | TRBD2 | TRBJ2-2 | TRBV9 | CASSASGSGRAPGELFF | TGTGCCAGCAGCGCGTCGGGGTCCGGGAGGGCCCCCGGGGAGCTGTTTTTT
NA | TRBD1 | TRBJ2-7 | TRBV23-1 | CASSRPDRSSYEQYF | TGCGCCAGCAGTCGTCCGGACAGGAGCTCCTACGAGCAGTACTTC
few | NA | TRBJ2-2 | TRBV19 | CASSIPWAGDTGELFF | TGTGCCAGTAGTATCCCATGGGCAGGGGACACCGGGGAGCTGTTTTTT
NA | NA | TRBJ1-1 | TRBV15 | CATSEVVLNTEAFF | TGTGCCACCAGCGAGGTCGTCTTGAACACTGAAGCTTTCTTT
NA | NA | TRBJ2-7 | TRBV14 | CASSPSGYEQYF | TGTGCCAGCAGCCCCTCAGGGTACGAGCAGTACTTC
NA | TRBD2 | TRBJ2-3 | TRBV10-2 | CASSENPGLAFTDTQYF | TGCGCCAGCAGCGAGAACCCGGGACTAGCGTTCACAGATACGCAGTATTTT
NA | NA | TRBJ2-3 | TRBV5-8 | CASSHPEFSTDTQYF | TGTGCCAGCAGCCACCCGGAGTTTAGCACAGATACGCAGTATTTT
NA | NA | TRBJ2-1 | TRBV21-1 | CASSKGYSSNEQFF | TGTGCCAGCAGCAAAGGTTACAGTTCCAATGAGCAGTTCTTC
NA | NA | TRBJ2-5 | TRBV11-1 | CASSLPGIRTQYF | TGTGCCAGCAGCTTGCCAGGCATCCGGACCCAGTACTTC
NA | NA | TRBJ1-2 | TRBV30 | CASGNYGYTF | TGTGCCTCGGGGAACTATGGCTACACCTTC
NA | NA | TRBJ1-5 | TRBV7-2 | CASRQEGGVGNQPQHF | TGTGCCAGCAGGCAAGAGGGTGGGGTCGGCAATCAGCCCCAGCATTTT
NA | NA | TRBJ1-1 | TRBV7-2 | CASSLISQGYTEAFF | TGTGCCAGCAGCTTAATTTCTCAGGGGTACACTGAAGCTTTCTTT
NA | NA | TRBJ1-4 | TRBV4-1 | CASSAQGPRRGEKLFF | TGCGCCAGCAGCGCTCAGGGGCCAAGACGAGGTGAAAAACTGTTTTTT
NA | NA | TRBJ2-2 | TRBV18 | CASSPRQANTGELFF | TGTGCCAGCTCACCACGGCAGGCGAACACCGGGGAGCTGTTTTTT
NA | NA | TRBJ2-7 | TRBV4-2 | CASSQDSYEQYF | TGTGCCAGCAGCCAGGACTCTTACGAGCAGTACTTC
NA | NA | TRBJ2-7 | TRBV7-2 | CASARGGSGYEQYF | TGTGCCAGCGCCAGGGGCGGAAGCGGCTACGAGCAGTACTTC
NA | NA | TRBJ1-2 | TRBV10-2 | CASSDEGQGTYGYTF | TGCGCCAGCAGTGACGAAGGGCAGGGGACCTATGGCTACACCTTC
once | NA | TRBJ2-2 | TRBV6-1 | CASRMGAANTGELFF | TGTGCCAGCAGGATGGGGGCGGCGAACACCGGGGAGCTGTTTTTT
NA | NA | TRBJ2-3 | TRBV7-3 | CASSLAYTDTQYF | TGTGCCAGCAGCTTAGCCTATACAGATACGCAGTATTTT